Below, 2 T cell receptor beta chains from the same sample are listed, as sequenced in a study of blood T cell repertoires in COVID-19. Clones were read by immunoSEQ multiplex PCR, and TCRdb kept only the in-frame ones, dropping some. The table shows some 300,000 clones, with about 89% occurring only once. Sequencing was performed on PBMCs or T cells enriched from blood (not recorded which). These receptors were collected from a woman aged 40 to 50 who had recovered from COVID-19.

This sequence joins TRBV2 and TRBJ1-6, with D perhaps TRBD1 (5 bases). Germline V gene lookup returns CDR1 SNHLY and CDR2 FYNNEI. The CDR3 spans 15 residues. The germline V and J ends were trimmed by 11 bases and 6 bases, with 20 bases remaining between them. The CDR3 DNA sequence: TGTGCCTCTGCGGAGGGCAGGGCCAGTAATTCACCCCTCCACTTT. This sequence encodes CASAEGRASNSPLHF.

This clone was seen a single time. This chain uses TRBV5-4 with TRBJ2-3, with 7 bases fitting TRBD2. V shed 4 bases and J 1 base; nucleotides not matched to a gene: 6. This CDR3 contains 15 residues. In germline, CDR1 is SGHNT, CDR2 YYREEE (reference sequence). The CDR3 region has the DNA TGTGCCAGCAGCGTTACTAGCGATCGCACAGATACGCAGTATTTT. Protein product: CASSVTSDRTDTQYF.